Listed here are 4 T cell receptor beta chains from one sample, sequenced in a study of blood T cell repertoires in COVID-19. The repertoire was sequenced with immunoSEQ multiplex PCR; TCRdb's copy has only in-frame clones and lacks some. The sample has about 63,000 clones; around 87% are singletons. The sample was peripheral blood. The receptors come from a man aged 50-60 years with active COVID-19.

V gene TRBV5-4 combines with J gene TRBJ2-4; 7 bases match TRBD1. CDR1 is SGHNT, CDR2 YYREEE, per germline (reference sequence). The CDR3 is 16 residues long. The V gene end was trimmed by 0 bases and the J gene end by 0 bases; junction bases not matched to a gene: 3. The CDR3 region has the DNA TGTGCCAGCAGCTTGGGACAGGGATTAGCCAAAAACATTCAGTACTTC. Its translation: CASSLGQGLAKNIQYF.

The chain links TRBV7-9 to TRBJ2-3; D not resolved. The germline V gene has CDR1 SEHNR and CDR2 FQNEAQ (reference sequence). The ends were cut back, 8 bases at V and 2 bases at J, with 11 bases in the middle. The CDR3 totals 13 residues. Here the CDR3 DNA reads TGTGCCAGCTTAGACATCAACACAGATACGCAGTATTTT. Amino acids: CASLDINTDTQYF.

V usage is TRBV11-3 and J usage is TRBJ2-2; 8 nucleotides line up with TRBD1. The CDR3 sequence is 15 residues long. Germline V CDR1 and CDR2: SGHNT, YENEEA. Germline trimming cut 5 bases from V and 6 bases from J; bases unmatched to any gene: 8. CDR3 coding DNA: TGTGCCAGCAGCAAATCATCGACAGGGGCCGGGGAGCTGTTTTTT. It codes for CASSKSSTGAGELFF.

CDR3 sequence reads: CASSLDPGSSGSSYNEQFF. CDR3 in DNA: TGTGCCAGCAGCTTGGACCCGGGGAGTAGCGGGAGCTCCTACAATGAGCAGTTCTTC. The genes are TRBV7-9 and TRBJ2-1, with TRBD2 identical over 9 bases. The germline V gene has CDR1 SEHNR and CDR2 FQNEAQ (reference sequence). The CDR3 sequence is 19 residues long. V lost 3 bases to trimming and J lost 0 bases; unmatched junction nucleotides: 12.